The sample holds a few counts of the clone carrying this T cell receptor beta chain. Its antigen is as yet unknown. The data were obtained in a study of T cells after yellow fever vaccination. V lost 4 bases, J lost 7 bases, and 9 bases lay in between. Germline V gene data show CDR1 as SGHRS and CDR2 as YFSETQ. The CDR3 consists of 12 residues. TCRdb redid the calling of the 5' RACE reads with MiXCR, one entry per CDR3 protein. Of hundreds of thousands of distinct CDR3 sequences listed, roughly an eighth are singletons. Study-wide results and limits: The study re-detected most primary-vaccination clones after the booster (roughly 96% CD4, roughly 88% CD8). Contamination of FACS-sorted repertoires by abundant clonotypes from the bulk population could occur.

The TCR comes from a man younger than 40 who received the YFV17D yellow fever vaccine. The source material was PBMCs, sampled on the day of the yellow fever booster vaccination. V and J are TRBV5-1 and TRBJ2-1, with D uncertain. Here the CDR3 reads CASSIDLNEQFF. CDR3 coding DNA: TGCGCCAGCAGCATAGACTTGAATGAGCAGTTCTTC.